Listed below are T cell receptor beta chains from one sample, sequenced in a study of blood T cell repertoires in COVID-19. Libraries were prepared by immunoSEQ multiplex PCR; TCRdb keeps only in-frame clonotypes and omits some of them. The table has around 77,000 clones, around 76% seen once; the top ten hold roughly 20%. Sequenced: peripheral blood. The receptors shown here come from a human donor in a cohort sampled during active COVID-19. CDR3s include the opening cysteine and the closing phenylalanine or tryptophan. A D gene is named only where the DNA matches it firmly. Expanded clones are given a class, and other clones once, few, many or no size at all.

j_call v_call d_call clone_size cdr3_nt cdr3_aa
TRBJ2-3 TRBV6-5 - once TGTGCCAGCAGTTACTCAGTACAGTTTACAGATACGCAGTATTTT CASSYSVQFTDTQYF
TRBJ2-7 TRBV20-1 - - TGCAGTGCTAGTTCTCGAGGGGGCGAGCAGTACTTC CSASSRGGEQYF
TRBJ1-1 TRBV9 - - TGTGCCAGCAGCGTAGGAGGACAGCAGAACACTGAAGCTTTCTTT CASSVGGQQNTEAFF
TRBJ1-2 TRBV19 - once TGTGCCAGTAGGGTCGAGTTCTATGGCTACACCTTC CASRVEFYGYTF
TRBJ2-7 TRBV13 - few TGTGCCAGCAGCCACAGGGGGGGCGAGCAGTACTTC CASSHRGGEQYF
TRBJ2-6 TRBV6-5 - - TGTGCCAGCAGCCGGAGCTCTGGGGCCAACGTCCTGACTTTC CASSRSSGANVLTF
TRBJ1-5 TRBV2 - - TGTGCCAGCAGTGATCAGGGTGGGAACAATCAGCCCCAGCATTTT CASSDQGGNNQPQHF
TRBJ1-6 TRBV2 - few TGTGCCAGCACAAACAGGAATAATTCACCCCTCCACTTT CASTNRNNSPLHF
TRBJ1-4 TRBV9 - - TGTGCCAGCAGCGTAGACACAGGGTATTCCGAAAAACTGTTTTTT CASSVDTGYSEKLFF
TRBJ2-5 TRBV29-1 TRBD2 - TGCAGCGATAGCGGGGGGCCCCAAGAGACCCAGTACTTC CSDSGGPQETQYF
TRBJ1-1 TRBV4-1 TRBD1 - TGCCCCAGCAGCCGACAGGGTGGGGACACTGAAGCTTTCTTT CPSSRQGGDTEAFF
TRBJ2-1 TRBV11-2 - - TGTGCCAGCAGCTTAGGGCCAGATAAACCCGATGAGCAGTTCTTC CASSLGPDKPDEQFF
TRBJ1-2 TRBV5-1 - - TGCGCCAGCAGCGCCCGTCCGGGGTCTGGCTATGGCTACACCTTC CASSARPGSGYGYTF
TRBJ1-2 TRBV12-2 - - TGTGCAAGTCGCTCAACGCCGCCGGGACTTCGGAGGGGCTACACCTTC CASRSTPPGLRRGYTF
TRBJ1-1 TRBV5-1 - - TGCGCCAGCAGGGCGACTCATCAGAACACTGAAGCTTTCTTT CASRATHQNTEAFF
TRBJ2-5 TRBV29-1 TRBD2 - TGCAGCGTTGAAGTACGGGGGGGTCAAGAGACCCAGTACTTC CSVEVRGGQETQYF
TRBJ2-3 TRBV4-2 TRBD2 - TGTGCCAGCAGCCAACGACTAGCGGGGGAGGATGGAACAGATACGCAGTATTTT CASSQRLAGEDGTDTQYF
TRBJ1-4 TRBV15 TRBD1 - TGTGCCACCGCAGGGACAGGTTACGAAAAACTGTTTTTT CATAGTGYEKLFF
TRBJ1-4 TRBV3-1/TRBV3-2 - few TGTGCCAGCAGCCAATCGTCAGGGCGTGAAAAACTGTTTTTT CASSQSSGREKLFF
TRBJ2-5 TRBV19 TRBD1 - TGTGCCAGTAGTATCGGACAGGGGGAGACCCAGTACTTC CASSIGQGETQYF
TRBJ1-6 TRBV13 - - TGTGCCAGCAGCTCGTTGGCAGTAACGTCACCCCTCCACTTT CASSSLAVTSPLHF
TRBJ2-5 TRBV5-1 - - TGCGCCAGCAGCTTGTGGGGGGATGGAGAGACCCAGTACTTC CASSLWGDGETQYF
TRBJ1-1 TRBV7-6 - - TGTGCCAGCAGCTTCCAACGGTTAAACAGGGTTACTGAAGCTTTCTTT CASSFQRLNRVTEAFF
TRBJ1-1 TRBV18 - - TGTGCCAGCTCTCAGGACGGGGTCACTGAAGCTTTCTTT CASSQDGVTEAFF